One sample yielded the 8 T cell receptor beta chains listed below, sequenced in a study of STAT5B mutations in CD4+ large granular lymphocyte leukemia. TCRdb keeps only in-frame clones here, not all; method: immunoSEQ multiplex PCR. This table holds about 32,000 clones, 78% found once. Sequencing was performed on CD4+ T cells from blood buffy coats. The receptors originated from a human donor in good health.

The rearrangement uses TRBV20-1 and TRBJ2-7; unclear D gene. This CDR3 is 11 amino acids long. Per the germline V gene, CDR1 is DFQATT and CDR2 is SNEGSKA (reference sequence). Trimming removed 2 bases from V and 3 bases from J, with 5 bases in between. The CDR3 nucleotides are TGCAGTGCTAGACCCGACTACGAGCAGTACTTC. Translation gives CSARPDYEQYF.

The chain has TRBV11-2 and TRBJ2-5; unclear D gene. CDR1 and CDR2 from the germline V gene are SGHAT and FQNNGV. CDR3 length: 11 residues. Trimming stripped 4 bases from V and 0 bases from J, with 0 bases between. CDR3 protein: CASSYQETQYF. In DNA, the CDR3 is TGTGCCAGCAGCTACCAAGAGACCCAGTACTTC.

The rearrangement uses TRBV10-3 and TRBJ2-3; D is unclear. V was cut by 6 bases and J by 5 bases, with 15 bases left in between. CDR3 size: 14 residues. The V gene's germline CDR1 is ENHRY and CDR2 SYGVKD. CDR3 sequence (DNA): TGTGCCATCAGGGAAGTGGGGTGGGAAGATACGCAGTATTTT. Translating it yields CAIREVGWEDTQYF.

The chain employs TRBV5-1 and TRBJ2-2; D is ambiguous. The CDR3 covers 14 residues. The V gene lost 7 bases and the J gene lost 3 bases, with 13 bases spanning the gap. Germline V gene sequence: CDR1 SGHRS, CDR2 YFSETQ. For the CDR3, the DNA is TGCGCCAGCGCATTTTCGGCTGACACCGGGGAGCTGTTTTTT. Translation: CASAFSADTGELFF. Based on the CDR3 plus reference TRBV5-1 and TRBJ2-2, the full variable domain is KAGVTQTPRYLIKTRGQQVTLSCSPISGHRSVSWYQQTPGQGLQFLFEYFSETQRNKGNFPGRFSGRQFSNSRSEMNVSTLELGDSALYLCASAFSADTGELFFGEGSRLTVL.

The chain is built from TRBV7-6 and TRBJ2-7; weak D call: TRBD2 (5 bases). Germline lookup yields CDR1 SGHVS and CDR2 FNYEAQ. There are 16 residues in the CDR3. Trimming left V 0 bases short and J 1 base short, with 13 bases between. The CDR3 protein is CASSLAARGWSYEQYF. For the CDR3, the DNA is TGTGCCAGCAGCTTAGCTGCCCGAGGGTGGTCCTACGAGCAGTACTTC.

V is TRBV5-8 and J is TRBJ1-4; D gene unclear. Trimming removed 1 base at V and 0 bases at J, with 7 bases between. Per germline, CDR1 SGHTS and CDR2 YDEGEE. CDR3 length: 15 amino acids. DNA for the CDR3: TGTGCCAGCAGCTTGAGGGTAGCAACTAATGAAAAACTGTTTTTT. Amino acid sequence: CASSLRVATNEKLFF.

The V and J genes are TRBV5-1 and TRBJ2-2; D may correspond to TRBD1 or TRBD2 (5 bases each). Germline assignment: CDR1 SGHRS and CDR2 YFSETQ. The V end was cut by 0 bases, the J end by 2 bases, with 17 bases between. The CDR3 spans 18 residues. The CDR3 nucleotides are TGCGCCAGCAGCTTGGAAAGTATGCAGGGACGTAACACCGGGGAGCTGTTTTTT. Translation: CASSLESMQGRNTGELFF.

The chain links TRBV4-2 to TRBJ2-7; D gene uncertain. The germline V and J ends were trimmed by 6 bases and 0 bases, with 15 bases remaining between them. Germline loops: CDR1 LGHNA, CDR2 YNFKEQ. The CDR3 loop spans 15 amino acids. In nucleotides, the CDR3 is TGTGCCAGCAGATCTCACGCGGAAAGCTCCTACGAGCAGTACTTC. Amino acid sequence: CASRSHAESSYEQYF.